What follows is one T cell receptor beta chain and its context. The final CDR3 position lacks the conserved phenylalanine or tryptophan, pointing to a likely read error. The DNA is left out, because the CDR3 cannot be placed on it with certainty; the CDR3 is given as TCRdb lists it. This entry is derived from a study of blood T cell repertoires in COVID-19. Assay used: immunoSEQ multiplex PCR; TCRdb lists only in-frame clones, some missing. The table records roughly 84,000 clones, around 82% of them present only once. CDR1 and CDR2 (germline): MNHNS, SASEGT. The CDR3 has 13 residues if both end residues are counted.

Sample: peripheral blood. The V call is TRBV6-1, the J call TRBJ1-2; whether TRBD1, the table's D call, matches the DNA was not checked. This TCR came from a man aged 55 to 69 with COVID-19, enrolled during active disease. The CDR3 sequence is CASSEIRQGKAWH.